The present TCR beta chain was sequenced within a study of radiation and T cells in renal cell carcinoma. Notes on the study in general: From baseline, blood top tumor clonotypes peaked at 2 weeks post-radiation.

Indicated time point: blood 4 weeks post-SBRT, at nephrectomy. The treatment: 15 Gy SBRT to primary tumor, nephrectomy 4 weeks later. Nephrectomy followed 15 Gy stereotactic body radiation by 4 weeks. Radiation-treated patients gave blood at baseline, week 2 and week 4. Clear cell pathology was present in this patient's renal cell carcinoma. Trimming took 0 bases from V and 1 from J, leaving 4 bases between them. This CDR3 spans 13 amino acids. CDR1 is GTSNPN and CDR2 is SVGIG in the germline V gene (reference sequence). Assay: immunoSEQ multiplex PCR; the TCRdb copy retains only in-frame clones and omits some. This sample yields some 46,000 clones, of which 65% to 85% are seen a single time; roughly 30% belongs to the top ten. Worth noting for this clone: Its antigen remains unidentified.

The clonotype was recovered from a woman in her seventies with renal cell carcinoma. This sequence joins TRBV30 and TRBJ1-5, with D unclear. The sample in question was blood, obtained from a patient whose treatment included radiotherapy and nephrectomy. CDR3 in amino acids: CAWSVQSNQPQHF. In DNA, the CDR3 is TGTGCCTGGAGTGTTCAAAGCAATCAGCCCCAGCATTTT.